This T cell receptor (beta chain) was identified during a study of T-cell reconstitution after alpha-beta-depleted transplantation in children. Unique molecular identifiers were incorporated during preparation of the TCRbeta library. MiXCR, run by TCRdb on the PCR reads, gives a single entry per CDR3 protein. The sample holds about 610,000 distinct CDR3 sequences, about 11% seen once. The TCR was taken from a human donor who donated a stem cell graft to a child with acute myeloid leukemia. Source: PBMCs from the stem cell graft donor, taken from the stem cell graft.

As DNA, the CDR3 is TGTGCCAGCAATCCTGTCGAGACTAGCAGGACGGGGACCCAGTACTTC. This encodes CASNPVETSRTGTQYF. The chain recombines TRBV28 with TRBJ2-5, with TRBD2 identical over 7 bases. The CDR3 is made up of 16 amino acids. The V gene end was trimmed by 7 bases and the J gene end by 7 bases; junction bases not matched to a gene: 18. The germline gives CDR1 MDHEN, CDR2 SYDVKM.